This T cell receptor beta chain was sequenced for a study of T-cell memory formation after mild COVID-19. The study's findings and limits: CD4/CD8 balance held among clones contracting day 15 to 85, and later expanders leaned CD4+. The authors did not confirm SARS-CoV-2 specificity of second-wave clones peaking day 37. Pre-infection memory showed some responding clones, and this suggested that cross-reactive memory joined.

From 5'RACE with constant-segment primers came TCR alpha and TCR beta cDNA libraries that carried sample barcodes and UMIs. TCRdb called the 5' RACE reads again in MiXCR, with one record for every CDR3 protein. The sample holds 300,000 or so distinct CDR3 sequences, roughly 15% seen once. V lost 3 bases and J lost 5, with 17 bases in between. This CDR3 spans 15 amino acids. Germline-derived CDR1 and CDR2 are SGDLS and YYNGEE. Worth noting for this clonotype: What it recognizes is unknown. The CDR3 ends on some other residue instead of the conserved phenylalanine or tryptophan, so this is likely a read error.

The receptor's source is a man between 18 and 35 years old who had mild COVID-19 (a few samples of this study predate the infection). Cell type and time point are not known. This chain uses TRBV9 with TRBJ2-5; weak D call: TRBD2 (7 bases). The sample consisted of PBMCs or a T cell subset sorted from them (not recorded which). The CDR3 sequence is CASSAMGGAEETQYL. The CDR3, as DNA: TGTGCCAGCAGCGCTATGGGGGGGGCGGAGGAGACCCAGTACTTA.